A selection of T cell receptor beta chains follows, all from one sample in a study of monozygotic twins with inflammatory bowel disease. For each CDR3 protein, TCRdb gives one entry from its re-call of the 5' RACE reads, without DNA. The sample includes 40,000 to 45,000 distinct CDR3 sequences. The material sequenced was blood. The receptors stem from a human donor with ulcerative colitis or Crohn's disease, or a healthy co-twin of an affected twin (not recorded which). CDR3s include the opening cysteine and the closing phenylalanine or tryptophan. The size field is filled for only some rows; it gives once, few, many or a size class.

TRBJ2-1	-	TRBV19	CASGLAGAYNEQFF
TRBJ2-3	-	TRBV7-2	CASSSNGARGITDTQYF
TRBJ2-3	-	TRBV11-2	CASSLAGTSGDTQYF
TRBJ1-5	-	TRBV6-2/TRBV6-3	CASSNPTGGRSNQPQHF
TRBJ1-3	-	TRBV10-3	CAISLNSGNTIYF
TRBJ1-1	-	TRBV6-4	CASSERENTEAFF
TRBJ1-2	-	TRBV7-2	CASSRLNYGYTF
TRBJ2-1	-	TRBV29-1	CSVGGVFASGSSPYNEQFF
TRBJ2-3	-	TRBV18	CASSLGVSTDTQYF
TRBJ1-2	-	TRBV11-2	CASSLWGTGNTYGYTF
TRBJ2-3	-	TRBV6-5	CASSYSRDRSGTQYF
TRBJ1-5	-	TRBV18	CASSPGLGQPQHF
TRBJ2-7	-	TRBV5-1	CASSAADSPYEQYF
TRBJ2-7	-	TRBV15	CATSRRDGLYEQYF
TRBJ2-3	-	TRBV7-8	CASSLGLAGFEKYF
TRBJ2-3	-	TRBV7-2	CASRGAADTQYF
TRBJ1-2	-	TRBV6-2/TRBV6-3	CATEGSVRGIYTF
TRBJ2-1	-	TRBV20-1	CSARKTTGTYNEHFF
TRBJ1-6	-	TRBV20-1	CSARVEAGGSSPLHF
TRBJ2-7	-	TRBV9	CASSEGERYEQYF
TRBJ2-1	-	TRBV29-1	CSVDLAGGRNEQFF
TRBJ2-7	-	TRBV19	CASSLESGTMDEQYF
TRBJ1-4	-	TRBV5-6	CASSFSGVGEKLFF
TRBJ1-2	-	TRBV9	CASSRQPQGYTF
TRBJ1-6	-	TRBV5-6	CASSRRERNSPLHF
TRBJ2-3	-	TRBV4-1	CASSQVLAGGPGDTQYF
TRBJ2-7	-	TRBV5-6	CASSFGASGLYEQYF
TRBJ1-5	-	TRBV28	CASSPRTGSNQPQHF
TRBJ1-1	-	TRBV27	CASRGRGLNTEAFF
TRBJ2-7	-	TRBV30	CAWSVKGLAFSYEQYF
TRBJ2-3	-	TRBV15	CATSVDPGQPDTQYF
TRBJ2-5	-	TRBV9	CASSAFPGQGARQETQYF
TRBJ2-7	-	TRBV7-2	CASSLEGRYEQYF
TRBJ2-5	-	TRBV5-1	CASSLDPGGEETQYF
TRBJ1-4	-	TRBV5-1	CASSLDTFNEKLFF
TRBJ2-3	medium-sized	TRBV5-1	CASRLIGLAETSTDTQYF
TRBJ1-1	-	TRBV30	CAWSVGPNTEAFF
TRBJ2-1	-	TRBV27	CASSWIAGRLNEQFF
TRBJ2-1	-	TRBV20-1	CSASGGIYNEQFF
TRBJ2-3	-	TRBV5-1	CASSLVSGSDTQYF
TRBJ2-3	-	TRBV12-3/TRBV12-4	CASSLRGSGTDTQYF
TRBJ2-1	-	TRBV7-2	CASSPRRGSGEQFF
TRBJ2-7	-	TRBV20-1	CSAPLTSYEQYF
TRBJ1-5	-	TRBV5-1	CASSLDPANQPQHF
TRBJ1-5	medium-sized	TRBV7-8	CASSLAGGVSQPQHF
TRBJ2-3	-	TRBV28	CASSRQGASSSVFF
TRBJ2-3	-	TRBV2	CASSYRGPRDTQYF
TRBJ2-1	-	TRBV24-1	CASAFGGGPYNEQFF
TRBJ1-6	medium-sized	TRBV7-8	CASSSWTANSPLHF
TRBJ1-1	-	TRBV5-1	CASSLMGQGRNEAFF